This TCR beta chain was sequenced during a study of multiple sclerosis patients with progressive multifocal leukoencephalopathy. Time point indicated: around eleven months of natalizumab therapy. Trimming cost V 2 bases and J 0 bases, with 17 bases left between them. The germline V gene has CDR1 SGHDT and CDR2 YYEEEE. The CDR3 has 18 amino acids. The repertoire was sequenced with immunoSEQ multiplex PCR; TCRdb's copy has only in-frame clones and lacks some. The sample lists more than 20,000 clones; approximately 89% were seen once. The sequence derives from a man aged 25 to 40 with multiple sclerosis. Source: PBMCs, taken from a patient treated with natalizumab. The rearrangement joins TRBV5-6 to TRBJ2-2, with a tentative D call TRBD1 (6 bases). In DNA, the CDR3 is TGTGCCAGCAGCTTACGTCCATGGGGGCAGACGAACACCGGGGAGCTGTTTTTT. Its translation is CASSLRPWGQTNTGELFF.